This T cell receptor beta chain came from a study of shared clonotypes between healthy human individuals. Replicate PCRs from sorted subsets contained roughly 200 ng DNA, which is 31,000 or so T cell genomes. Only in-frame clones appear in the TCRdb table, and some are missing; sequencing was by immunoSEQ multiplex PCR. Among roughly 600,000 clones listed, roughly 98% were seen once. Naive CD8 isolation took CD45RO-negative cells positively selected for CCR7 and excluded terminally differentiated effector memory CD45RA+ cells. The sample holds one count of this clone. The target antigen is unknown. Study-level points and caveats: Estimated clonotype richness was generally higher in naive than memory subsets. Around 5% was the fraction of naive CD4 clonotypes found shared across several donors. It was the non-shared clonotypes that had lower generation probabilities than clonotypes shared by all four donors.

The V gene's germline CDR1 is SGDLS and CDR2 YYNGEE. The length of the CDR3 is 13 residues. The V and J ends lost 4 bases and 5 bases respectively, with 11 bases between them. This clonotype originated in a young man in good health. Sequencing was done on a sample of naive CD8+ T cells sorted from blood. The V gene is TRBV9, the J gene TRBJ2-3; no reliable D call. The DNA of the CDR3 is TGTGCCAGCAGCCCTGCCCCCAAAGATACGCAGTATTTT. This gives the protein CASSPAPKDTQYF.